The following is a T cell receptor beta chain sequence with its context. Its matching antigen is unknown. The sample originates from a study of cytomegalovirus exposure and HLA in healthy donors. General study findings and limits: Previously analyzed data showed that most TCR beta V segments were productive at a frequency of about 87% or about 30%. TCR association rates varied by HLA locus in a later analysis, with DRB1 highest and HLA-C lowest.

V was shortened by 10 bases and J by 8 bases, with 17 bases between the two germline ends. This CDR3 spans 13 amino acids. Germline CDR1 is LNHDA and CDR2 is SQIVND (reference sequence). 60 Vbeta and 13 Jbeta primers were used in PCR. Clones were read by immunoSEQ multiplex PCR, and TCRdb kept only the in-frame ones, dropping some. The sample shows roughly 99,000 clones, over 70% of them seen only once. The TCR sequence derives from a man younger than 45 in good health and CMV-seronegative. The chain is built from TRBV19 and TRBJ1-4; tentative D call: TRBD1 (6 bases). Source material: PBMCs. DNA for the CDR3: TGTGCCACCGAGAGGGGAGGGGGAGAAAAACTGTTTTTT. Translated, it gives CATERGGGEKLFF.